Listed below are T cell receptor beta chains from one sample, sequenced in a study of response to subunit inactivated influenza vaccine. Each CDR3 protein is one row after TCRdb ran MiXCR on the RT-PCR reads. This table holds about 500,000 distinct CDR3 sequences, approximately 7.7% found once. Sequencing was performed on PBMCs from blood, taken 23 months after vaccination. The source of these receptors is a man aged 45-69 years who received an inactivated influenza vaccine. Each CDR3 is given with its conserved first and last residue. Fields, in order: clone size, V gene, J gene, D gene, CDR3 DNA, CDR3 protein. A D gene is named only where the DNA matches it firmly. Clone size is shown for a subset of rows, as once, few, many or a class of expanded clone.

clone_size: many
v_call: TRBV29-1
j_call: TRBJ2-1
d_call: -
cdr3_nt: TGCAGCGTTGAAGATGCAGAGAGCTCCTACAATGAGCAGTTCTTC
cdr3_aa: CSVEDAESSYNEQFF

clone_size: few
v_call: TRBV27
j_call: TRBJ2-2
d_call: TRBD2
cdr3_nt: TGTGCCAGCAGTCATAGCGGGGGGGCTAACGGGGAGCTGTTTTTT
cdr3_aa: CASSHSGGANGELFF

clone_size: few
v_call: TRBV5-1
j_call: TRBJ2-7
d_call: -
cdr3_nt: TGCGCCAGCAGCTTGGGGGACACACTACGAGAGCAGTACTTC
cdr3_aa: CASSLGDTLREQYF

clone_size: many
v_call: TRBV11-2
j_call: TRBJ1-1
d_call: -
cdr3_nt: TGTGCCAGCAGCACAAATGGGGGGCAGACTGAAGCTTTCTTT
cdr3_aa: CASSTNGGQTEAFF

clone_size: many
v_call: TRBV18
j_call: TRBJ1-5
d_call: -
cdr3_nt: TGTGCCAGCTCACCGGGGAGGGAAGTCAATCAGCCCCAGCATTTT
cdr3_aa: CASSPGREVNQPQHF

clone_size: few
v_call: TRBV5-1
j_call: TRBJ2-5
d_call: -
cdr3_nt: TGCGCCAGCAGCTTGGGTTCCACCGCGAGGAGAGAGACCCAGTACTTC
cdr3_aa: CASSLGSTARRETQYF

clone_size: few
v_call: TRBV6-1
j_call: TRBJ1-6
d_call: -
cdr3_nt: TGTGCCAGCTGGTCCCGGGGGCAGGCGGGAAATTCACCCCTCCACTTT
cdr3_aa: CASWSRGQAGNSPLHF

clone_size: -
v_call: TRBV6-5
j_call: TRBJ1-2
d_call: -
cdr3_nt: TGTGCCAGCAGTTACTCTTGGCGCGGATACTATGGCTACACCTTC
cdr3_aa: CASSYSWRGYYGYTF

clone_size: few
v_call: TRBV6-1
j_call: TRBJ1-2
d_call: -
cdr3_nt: TGTGCCAGCAGTACCGCGGGGGCGTCAGGCTACACCTTC
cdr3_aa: CASSTAGASGYTF

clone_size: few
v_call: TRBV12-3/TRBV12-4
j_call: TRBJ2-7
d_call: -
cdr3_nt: TGTGCCAGCAGTCTGGGAGTCCGCTACGAGCAGTACTTC
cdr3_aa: CASSLGVRYEQYF

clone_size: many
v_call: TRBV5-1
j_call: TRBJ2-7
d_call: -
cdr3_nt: TGCGCCAGCAGCTTGGATGGTCTCACCTACGAGCAGTACTTC
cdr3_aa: CASSLDGLTYEQYF

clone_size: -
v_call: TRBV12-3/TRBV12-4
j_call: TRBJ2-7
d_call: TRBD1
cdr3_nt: TGTGCCAGCAGTGAACCGGGACAGGGGTCCTACGAGCAGTACTTC
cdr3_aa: CASSEPGQGSYEQYF

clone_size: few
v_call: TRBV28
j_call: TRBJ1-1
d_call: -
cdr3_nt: TGTGCCAGCAGTTTGGGGCAGGCCCCTGAAGCTTTCTTT
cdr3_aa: CASSLGQAPEAFF

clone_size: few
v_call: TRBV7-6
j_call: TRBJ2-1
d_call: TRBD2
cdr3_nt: TGTGCCAGCAGCTTAGTCAGCCTAGCGGGTTCGGGGGAGCAGTTCTTC
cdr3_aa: CASSLVSLAGSGEQFF

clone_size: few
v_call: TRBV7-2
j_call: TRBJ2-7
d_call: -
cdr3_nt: TGTGCCAGCAGCCCCCTTGGAAAAACCTACGAGCAGTACTTC
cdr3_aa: CASSPLGKTYEQYF

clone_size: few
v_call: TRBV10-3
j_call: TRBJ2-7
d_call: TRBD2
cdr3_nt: TGTGCCATCAGGACTGGGGCTAGCGGCTACGAGCAGTACTTC
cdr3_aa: CAIRTGASGYEQYF

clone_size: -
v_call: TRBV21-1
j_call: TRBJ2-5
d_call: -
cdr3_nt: TGTGCCAGCAGCCCCTCCCCCGGGGCAGGGGTCAGGGTCCAAGAGACCCAGTACTTC
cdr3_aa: CASSPSPGAGVRVQETQYF

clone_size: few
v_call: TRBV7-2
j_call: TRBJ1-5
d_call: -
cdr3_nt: TGTGCCAGCAGCCCTAGGGCAAATCAGCCCCAGCATTTT
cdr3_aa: CASSPRANQPQHF

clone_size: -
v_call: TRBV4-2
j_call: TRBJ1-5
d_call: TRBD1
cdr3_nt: TGTGCCAGCAGCCAAGGATCAGGGGGCGGCAATCAGCCCCAGCATTTT
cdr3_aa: CASSQGSGGGNQPQHF

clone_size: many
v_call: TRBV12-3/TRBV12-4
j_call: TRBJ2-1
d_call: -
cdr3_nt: TGTGCCAGCAGTTTAGGGGCCCGGAACTCTATATACAATGAGCAGTTCTTC
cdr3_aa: CASSLGARNSIYNEQFF

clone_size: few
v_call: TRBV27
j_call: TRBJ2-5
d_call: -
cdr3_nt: TGTGCCACCGGTTCTGGTCTGAGCGGTGAGACCCAGTACTTC
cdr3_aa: CATGSGLSGETQYF

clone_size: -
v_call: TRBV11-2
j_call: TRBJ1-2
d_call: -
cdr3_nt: TGTGCCAGCAGCTTAGGAAGTGGGGGGACGAATTCCCACACCTTC
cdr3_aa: CASSLGSGGTNSHTF

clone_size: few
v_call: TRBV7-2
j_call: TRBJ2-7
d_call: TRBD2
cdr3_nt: TGTGCCAGCAGCTTAAAGCGGGACGGCGAGCAGTACTTC
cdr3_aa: CASSLKRDGEQYF

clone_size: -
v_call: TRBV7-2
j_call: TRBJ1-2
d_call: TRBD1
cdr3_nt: TGTGCCAGCAGCAACAGACAGGGACGTGCCTATGGCTACACCTTC
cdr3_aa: CASSNRQGRAYGYTF

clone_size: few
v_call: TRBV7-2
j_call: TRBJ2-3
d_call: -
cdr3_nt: TGTGCCAGCAGCTTAATAGGCAGCACAGATACGCAGTATTTT
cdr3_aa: CASSLIGSTDTQYF

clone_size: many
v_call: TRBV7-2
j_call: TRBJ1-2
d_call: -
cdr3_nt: TGTGCCAGCGGGGGCGTCCCGGGACAAGGGTATGGCTACACCTTC
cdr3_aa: CASGGVPGQGYGYTF

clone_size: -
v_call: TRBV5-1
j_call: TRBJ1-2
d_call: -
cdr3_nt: TGCGCCAGCAGCTTGGAGTTAGGCGGAACTAACTATGGCTACACCTTC
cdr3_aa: CASSLELGGTNYGYTF

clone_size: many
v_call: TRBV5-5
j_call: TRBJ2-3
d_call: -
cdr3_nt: TGTGCCAGCAGCTACGACAGGTTTGAGGATACGCAGTATTTT
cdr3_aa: CASSYDRFEDTQYF

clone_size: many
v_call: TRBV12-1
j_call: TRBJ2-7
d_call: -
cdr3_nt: TGTGCCAGCAGCTTTGGTTTGTACGAGCAGTACTTC
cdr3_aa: CASSFGLYEQYF

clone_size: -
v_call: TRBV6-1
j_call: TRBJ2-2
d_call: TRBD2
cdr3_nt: TGTGCCAGCGGTGGGCTAGCGGGGGGGAACACCGGGGAGCTGTTTTTT
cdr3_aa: CASGGLAGGNTGELFF

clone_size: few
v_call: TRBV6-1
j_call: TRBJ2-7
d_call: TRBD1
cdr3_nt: TGTGCCAGCAGTGAGTTACAGGGGCGAAACGAGCAGTACTTC
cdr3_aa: CASSELQGRNEQYF

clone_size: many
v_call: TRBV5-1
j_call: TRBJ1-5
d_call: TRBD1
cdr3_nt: TGCGCCAGCAGCCCCGTCACAGGGGGTTGGCCCCAGCATTTT
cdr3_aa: CASSPVTGGWPQHF

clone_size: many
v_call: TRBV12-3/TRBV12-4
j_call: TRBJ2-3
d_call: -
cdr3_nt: TGTGCCAGCAGTTTAACCAGGGGCACAGATACGCAGTATTTT
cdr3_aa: CASSLTRGTDTQYF

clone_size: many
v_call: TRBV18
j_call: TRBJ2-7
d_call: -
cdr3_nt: TGTGCCAGCTCACCACGGATCGGGGACGAGCAGTACTTC
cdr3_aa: CASSPRIGDEQYF

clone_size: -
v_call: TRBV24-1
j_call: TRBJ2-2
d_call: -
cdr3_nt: TGTGCCAGCGGACAGTTAAACACCGGGGAGCTGTTTTTT
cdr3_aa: CASGQLNTGELFF

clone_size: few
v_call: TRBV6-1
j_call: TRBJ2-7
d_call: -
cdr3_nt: TGTGCCAGCAGTGAACTCTATTTAGAAGAGCAGTACTTC
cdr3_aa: CASSELYLEEQYF

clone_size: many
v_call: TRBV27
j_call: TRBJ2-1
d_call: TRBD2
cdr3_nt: TGTGCCAGCAAATCCGGGACTAGTGGTACGGAGCAGTTCTTC
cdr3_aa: CASKSGTSGTEQFF

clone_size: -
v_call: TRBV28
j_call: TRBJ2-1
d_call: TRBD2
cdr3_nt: TGTGCCAGCAGTATGGGACTAGCGGAAAAGCTCAATGAGCAGTTCTTC
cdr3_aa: CASSMGLAEKLNEQFF